A single sample gave rise to the 19 T cell receptor beta chains below, sequenced in a study of T cells in Graves' hyperthyroidism and ophthalmopathy. TCR beta CDR3 region amplification was performed from RNA transcripts. The HTBI primer set served for first-round RT-PCR of the TCR CDR3. TCRdb ran MiXCR on the multiplex PCR reads and lists one entry per CDR3 protein. The sample contains a few hundred thousand distinct CDR3 sequences, roughly 18% of which appear only once. The material sequenced was blood. Receptors were obtained from a woman aged 18-30 years with Graves' ophthalmopathy.

This clonotype was recorded a few times. The chain is built from TRBV25-1 and TRBJ2-6; the D gene is possibly TRBD2 (5 bases). The length of the CDR3 is 16 residues. The V end lost 2 bases, the J end lost 0 bases, and 8 bases lay between the germline ends. The germline gives CDR1 MGHDK, CDR2 SYGVNS. In nucleotides, the CDR3 is TGTGCCAGCAGTGAACCCCGGGACTCTGGGGCCAACGTCCTGACTTTC. Protein: CASSEPRDSGANVLTF.

This chain connects TRBV13 to TRBJ1-2; possible D gene TRBD1, 5 bases. There are 14 residues in the CDR3. The V gene lost 0 bases and the J gene lost 6 bases, with 11 bases spanning the gap. Germline V gene data show CDR1 as PRHDT and CDR2 as FYEKMQ (reference sequence). The CDR3 DNA is TGTGCCAGCAGCTTAGGCCCAGGGCTGGATGGCTACACCTTC. Protein sequence: CASSLGPGLDGYTF. Complete variable domain (other parts from reference TRBV13 and TRBJ1-2): AAGVIQSPRHLIKEKRETATLKCYPIPRHDTVYWYQQGPGQDPQFLISFYEKMQSDKGSIPDRFSAQQFSDYHSELNMSSLELGDSALYFCASSLGPGLDGYTFGSGTRLTVV.

This clonotype was detected only a few times. The V and J genes are TRBV7-9 and TRBJ2-1, with 8 bases lining up with TRBD1. CDR3 length equals 17 residues. CDR1 is SEHNR, CDR2 FQNEAQ, per germline (reference sequence). V lost 6 bases and J lost 5; bases outside the gene matches: 15. The CDR3 is CASRITGTGGSHNEQFF. DNA for the CDR3: TGTGCCAGCAGAATTACCGGGACAGGAGGTAGTCACAATGAGCAGTTCTTC.

This clonotype showed up many times. The rearrangement links TRBV20-1 to TRBJ2-1; D unresolved. This CDR3 is built from 11 residues. Germline V CDR1 and CDR2: DFQATT, SNEGSKA (reference sequence). The germline V and J ends were trimmed by 1 base and 12 bases, with 10 bases remaining between them. CDR3 nucleotide sequence: TGCAGTGCTAGAGTCCTAGTTGGGCAGTTCTTC. This encodes CSARVLVGQFF.

This clonotype has a count of ten or more. This sequence joins TRBV27 and TRBJ2-7, with a weak D call TRBD1 (5 bases). Trimming removed 0 bases at V and 9 bases at J, with 15 bases between. From germline, CDR1 is MNHEY and CDR2 SMNVEV (reference sequence). The CDR3 sequence is 14 residues long. The DNA for the CDR3 is TGTGCCAGCAGTTTATCGCTCGACAGTAAAGGGCAGTACTTC. Protein product: CASSLSLDSKGQYF.

This clonotype was picked up many times. J is TRBJ2-3 and V is TRBV3-1; D is ambiguous. Germline lookup yields CDR1 LGHDT and CDR2 YNNKEL (reference sequence). Trimming pared 2 bases from V and 4 bases from J, leaving 7 bases between. The length of the CDR3 is 13 residues. The CDR3 DNA is TGTGCCAGCAGCCAATTGATGTCAGATACGCAGTATTTT. Translation: CASSQLMSDTQYF.

This clonotype was seen a handful of times. The rearrangement uses TRBV4-1 and TRBJ2-1, with D hard to call. From germline, CDR1 is MGHRA and CDR2 YSYEKL. V gave up 2 bases and J gave up 9 bases, with 8 bases separating them. The CDR3 sequence is 12 residues long. CDR3 residues: CASSQPRAEQFF. CDR3 in DNA: TGCGCCAGCAGCCAACCCCGGGCTGAGCAGTTCTTC.

V gene TRBV4-2 combines with J gene TRBJ1-5; weak D call: TRBD1 (5 bases). The ends were cut back, 2 bases at V and 6 bases at J, with 20 bases in the middle. The CDR3 consists of 17 residues. The germline CDR1 and CDR2 sequences are LGHNA and YNFKEQ. The CDR3 bases are TGTGCCAGCAGCCAATACCTGACAGACCGCGGGGTTCAGCCCCAGCATTTT. Protein: CASSQYLTDRGVQPQHF.

V and J are TRBV20-1 and TRBJ1-6, with D perhaps TRBD1 (5 bases). The CDR3 is 16 amino acids. CDR1 DFQATT and CDR2 SNEGSKA come from the germline V gene (reference sequence). Trimming removed 5 bases from V and 4 bases from J, with 18 bases in between. CDR3 DNA sequence: TGCAGTGCTCCCCCTTCCGGGGCGTTTTATAATTCACCCCTCCACTTT. Translating gives CSAPPSGAFYNSPLHF.

CDR3 in DNA: TGTGCCAGCAGCTTAAAGCAGGGGTACACCGGGGAGCTGTTTTTT. Protein: CASSLKQGYTGELFF. The chain has TRBV7-3 and TRBJ2-2; the D gene is possibly TRBD1 (6 bases). The CDR3 extends over 15 amino acids. V lost 1 base to trimming and J lost 3 bases, with 9 bases between them. From germline, CDR1 is SGHTA and CDR2 FQGTGA.

This clonotype was counted ten times or more. The rearrangement joins TRBV28 to TRBJ2-2, with TRBD1 matching over 8 bases. CDR3 length: 16 amino acids. V lost 4 bases, J lost 5 bases, and 9 bases stayed unmatched. The V gene's germline CDR1 is MDHEN and CDR2 SYDVKM. DNA of the CDR3: TGTGCCAGCAGTTCGACAGGGGATGGTTTTACCGGGGAGCTGTTTTTT. The encoded protein is CASSSTGDGFTGELFF.

This clonotype was observed a few times. The chain employs TRBV7-9 and TRBJ2-1; perhaps D is TRBD1 or TRBD2 (6 bases each). V lost 9 bases and J lost 4, with 19 bases in between. The CDR3 has 15 amino acids. Germline V gene lookup returns CDR1 SEHNR and CDR2 FQNEAQ (reference sequence). The CDR3, as DNA: TGTGCCAGTGAAAACGGGGGCCCCTATTACAATGAGCAGTTCTTC. Residues: CASENGGPYYNEQFF. The full variable domain, completed using reference TRBV7-9 and TRBJ2-1, is DTGVSQNPRHKITKRGQNVTFRCDPISEHNRLYWYRQTLGQGPEFLTYFQNEAQLEKSRLLSDRFSAERPKGSFSTLEIQRTEQGDSAMYLCASENGGPYYNEQFFGPGTRLTVL.

This clonotype was detected many times. The CDR3 DNA reads TGCAGTGCTACTCGACTAGCGGGTTCCTCCTACGAGCAGTACTTC. It is translated as CSATRLAGSSYEQYF. The V call is TRBV20-1, the J call TRBJ2-7; 10 bases match TRBD2. Trimming cost V 4 bases and J 0 bases; bases outside gene matches: 6. CDR1 is DFQATT, CDR2 SNEGSKA, per germline (reference sequence). The CDR3 has 15 amino acids.

At least ten counts were recorded for this clonotype. V is TRBV7-8 and J is TRBJ1-1; D might be TRBD1 (5 bases). The CDR3 runs to 13 residues. V lost 3 bases to trimming and J lost 3 bases, with 8 bases between them. Germline loops: CDR1 SGHVS, CDR2 FQNEAQ. In DNA, the CDR3 is TGTGCCAGCAGCTTTGGGGGTCACACTGAAGCTTTCTTT. Amino acids: CASSFGGHTEAFF.

This clonotype occurred many times. The V call is TRBV30, the J call TRBJ2-7; 8 nucleotides match TRBD1. The CDR3 totals 13 residues. Germline lookup yields CDR1 GTSNPN and CDR2 SVGIG (reference sequence). V lost 5 bases and J lost 9; bases outside the gene matches: 12. CDR3: CAWDPRTGNGQYF. CDR3 DNA: TGTGCCTGGGACCCCCGGACAGGGAATGGGCAGTACTTC.

This clonotype was detected ten times or more. This chain links TRBV6-2 or TRBV6-3 with TRBJ2-2, with 8 bases that match TRBD1. Trimming took 6 bases from V and 7 from J; bases not matched to a gene: 4. The CDR3 has 13 residues. Germline V CDR1 and CDR2: MNHEY, SVGEGT. The CDR3 loop reads CASSPQGDGELFF. DNA of the CDR3: TGTGCCAGCAGCCCACAGGGGGACGGGGAGCTGTTTTTT.

Only a few counts were recorded for this clonotype. The J gene is TRBJ1-4, the V gene TRBV2; D gene unclear. V was shortened by 6 bases and J by 5 bases, with 19 bases between the two germline ends. Germline CDR1 SNHLY, CDR2 FYNNEI. There are 16 residues in the CDR3. The chain's CDR3 is CASRPEEDDPNEKLFF. The CDR3 DNA reads TGTGCCAGCAGGCCGGAAGAGGATGACCCAAATGAAAAACTGTTTTTT.

This clonotype showed up many times. This chain joins TRBV12-3 or TRBV12-4 and TRBJ2-3; 10 bases map to TRBD1. CDR3 length: 13 amino acids. The trim removed 6 bases at V and 3 bases at J, leaving 0 bases unmatched. CDR3: CASRGQGTDTQYF. Here the CDR3 DNA reads TGTGCCAGCAGGGGACAGGGGACAGATACGCAGTATTTT.

This clonotype was detected a few times. This chain links TRBV5-1 with TRBJ2-3, with unresolved D. Germline assignment: CDR1 SGHRS and CDR2 YFSETQ. Trimming took 1 base from V and 1 from J, leaving 7 bases between them. The CDR3 runs to 14 residues. DNA for the CDR3: TGCGCCAGCAGCTTGTCCCCCCGCACAGATACGCAGTATTTT. It yields the protein CASSLSPRTDTQYF.